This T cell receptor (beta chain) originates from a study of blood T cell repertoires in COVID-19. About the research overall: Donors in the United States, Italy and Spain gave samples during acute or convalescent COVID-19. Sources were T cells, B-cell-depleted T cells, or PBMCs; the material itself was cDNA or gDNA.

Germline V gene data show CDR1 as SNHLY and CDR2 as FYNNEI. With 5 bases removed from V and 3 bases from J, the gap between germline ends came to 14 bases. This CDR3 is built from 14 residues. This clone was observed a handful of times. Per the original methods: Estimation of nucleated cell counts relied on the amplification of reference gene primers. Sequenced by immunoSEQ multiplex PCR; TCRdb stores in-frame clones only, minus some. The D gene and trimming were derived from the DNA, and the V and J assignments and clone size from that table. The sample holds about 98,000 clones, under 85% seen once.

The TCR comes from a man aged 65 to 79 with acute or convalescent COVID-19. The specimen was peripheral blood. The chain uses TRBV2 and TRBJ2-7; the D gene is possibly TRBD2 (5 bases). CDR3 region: CASSLRESLYEQYF. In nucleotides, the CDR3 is TGTGCCAGCAGTCTTAGGGAGTCGCTCTACGAGCAGTACTTC. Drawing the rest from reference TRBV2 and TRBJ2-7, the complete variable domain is EPEVTQTPSHQVTQMGQEVILRCVPISNHLYFYWYRQILGQKVEFLVSFYNNEISEKSEIFDDQFSVERPDGSNFTLKIRSTKLEDSAMYFCASSLRESLYEQYFGPGTRLTVT.